These 25 T cell receptor beta chains originate from one sample sequenced in a study of CD8 T cells in ankylosing spondylitis (dated by TCRdb to the late 2010s). Here is what the overall study found, with its caveats: A TCR beta motif of 8 or 9 highly homologous amino acid variants appeared characteristic of blood from ankylosing spondylitis patients.

Their cognate antigens are unknown. The protocol used for the library was 5' RACE. Sequencing took place on an Illumina HiSeq 2500. The raw public reads went through TCRdb reprocessing: fastp at Q25, MiXCR clone calling, in-frame beta chains kept. Under each unique CDR3 protein, matching rows form one entry showing the most common genes and DNA. The sample table shows under 950,000 distinct CDR3 sequences, and 15% to 20% are seen once. 15% to 20% of the sample rests with the top ten. Input material: blood, either unsorted or a sorted T cell fraction (not recorded which). The receptor set was obtained from a male donor with ankylosing spondylitis.

This clonotype was counted a few times. The chain is built from TRBV18 and TRBJ2-2; TRBD2 matches at 8 bases. Germline trimming cut 3 bases from V and 5 bases from J; bases unmatched to any gene: 5. The CDR3 is 15 residues long. The V gene's germline CDR1 is KGHSH and CDR2 LQKENI. CDR3 amino acids: CASSPDASGTGELFF. In DNA form, the CDR3 reads TGTGCCAGCTCACCCGACGCTAGCGGGACCGGGGAGCTGTTTTTT.

The chain joins TRBV18 to TRBJ2-7; D ambiguous. The CDR3 loop spans 15 amino acids. Germline V gives CDR1 KGHSH, CDR2 LQKENI. The germline V and J ends were trimmed by 2 bases and 1 base, with 12 bases remaining between them. DNA of the CDR3: TGTGCCAGCTCACCATCAGAGGACGTATCCTACGAGCAGTACTTC. Encoded protein: CASSPSEDVSYEQYF.

This clonotype was seen more than once but under ten times. The chain links TRBV29-1 to TRBJ2-4; D uncertain. The germline gives CDR1 SQVTM, CDR2 ANQGSEA. V was trimmed by 5 bases and J by 0 bases, leaving 14 bases between them. CDR3 length: 15 amino acids. The CDR3 here is CSVNPGGTAKNIQYF. The CDR3 nucleotides are TGCAGCGTTAACCCAGGCGGCACAGCCAAAAACATTCAGTACTTC.

The CDR3 DNA is TGTGCCAGCAGTGAAACCCGGGACAGGTGGCACAGGGGTTATCAGTACTTC. Translated, it gives CASSETRDRWHRGYQYF. The chain couples TRBV6-1 to TRBJ2-7, with TRBD1 identical over 8 bases. V shed 2 bases and J 10 bases; nucleotides not matched to a gene: 19. The CDR3 length is 17 residues. In germline, CDR1 is MNHNS, CDR2 SASEGT.

The chain uses TRBV12-3 or TRBV12-4 and TRBJ2-1; D may be TRBD1 (5 bases). With 8 bases removed from V and 5 bases from J, the gap between germline ends came to 7 bases. The CDR3 runs 11 residues. The CDR3, as DNA: TGTGCCAGCGGGGCCAACAATGAGCAGTTCTTC. Translating gives CASGANNEQFF.

The gene calls are TRBV4-1 and TRBJ2-2, with TRBD2 identical over 8 bases. J lost 6 bases, V lost 7 bases, and 10 bases had no gene match. This CDR3 spans 15 amino acids. The germline V gene has CDR1 MGHRA and CDR2 YSYEKL. The CDR3 DNA follows: TGCGCCAGCACGACGGGGGGGTGGGGTCCCGGGGAGCTGTTTTTT. Protein product: CASTTGGWGPGELFF.

The J gene is TRBJ2-7, the V gene TRBV4-2; a weak D match, TRBD2 (6 bases). The V gene's germline CDR1 is LGHNA and CDR2 YNFKEQ. This CDR3 has 16 amino acids. The ends were cut back, 0 bases at V and 6 bases at J, with 18 bases in the middle. CDR3 DNA sequence: TGTGCCAGCAGCCAAGATAGTCGGGGGACTTCCGGCGAGCAGTACTTC. Its translation is CASSQDSRGTSGEQYF.

This clonotype showed up just a few times. The V call is TRBV24-1, the J call TRBJ2-7; 7 nucleotides agree with TRBD1. CDR1 and CDR2 (germline): KGHDR, SFDVKD. J gave up 7 bases and V 3 bases, and 8 bases lay outside the gene matches. The CDR3 runs to 14 residues. CDR3 sequence (DNA): TGTGCCACCAGTGATCGGGGACAGTCAACGGAGCAGTACTTC. Protein product: CATSDRGQSTEQYF.

A word on this clonotype: The junction shows a germline mismatch at one end, possibly a read error. The chain couples TRBV4-2 to TRBJ2-3; D gene ambiguous. Germline V lookup: CDR1 LGHNA, CDR2 YNFKEQ. CDR3 length equals 15 residues. This CDR3 is CASTQTPAVGDTQYF. As DNA, the CDR3 is TGTGCCAGCACCCAAACCCCCGCCGTTGGAGATACGCAGTATTTT.

With respect to this clonotype: This may be a read error, as it is one base from a much larger clone. The rearrangement uses TRBV7-2 and TRBJ2-3; TRBD1 aligns across 8 bases. J lost 1 base, V lost 2 bases, and 8 bases had no gene match. From germline, CDR1 is SGHTA and CDR2 FQGNSA. The CDR3 spans 17 residues. DNA of the CDR3: TGTGCCAGCAGCTTATCAATCAGGACAGGGCGCACAGATACGCAGTATTTT. Its protein is CASSLSIRTGRTDTQYF.

This clonotype has just a few counts. The J gene is TRBJ2-5, the V gene TRBV7-2; tentative D call: TRBD2 (5 bases). V dropped 0 bases and J dropped 4 bases, with 9 bases sitting between them. This CDR3 spans 14 amino acids. CDR1 and CDR2 (germline): SGHTA, FQGNSA. In nucleotides, the CDR3 is TGTGCCAGCAGCTTAGCCGGGGTGGTAGAGACCCAGTACTTC. This gives the protein CASSLAGVVETQYF.

The chain employs TRBV5-1 and TRBJ2-5, with D perhaps TRBD2 (6 bases). Germline V lookup: CDR1 SGHRS, CDR2 YFSETQ. The CDR3 runs to 15 residues. V lost 3 bases and J 6 bases, leaving 18 bases between the germline ends. The CDR3 spells CASSSLGGSAQTQYF. The CDR3 DNA is TGCGCCAGCAGCTCCCTCGGAGGGTCGGCCCAGACCCAGTACTTC.

The chain carries TRBV20-1 and TRBJ2-7; TRBD2 aligns across 7 bases. Germline V gives CDR1 DFQATT, CDR2 SNEGSKA (reference sequence). The J segment lost 3 bases and the V segment lost 7 bases, leaving 9 bases of the junction unmatched. This CDR3 region has 13 residues. For the CDR3, the DNA is TGCAGTGTCCCGGGCAGGGAGGGCTACGAGCAGTACTTC. This sequence encodes CSVPGREGYEQYF.

This rearrangement joins TRBV28 to TRBJ1-2; D remains ambiguous. V lost 5 bases, J lost 5 bases, and 12 bases lay in between. CDR3 size: 13 residues. The germline CDR1 and CDR2 sequences are MDHEN and SYDVKM. The CDR3: CASSPIAGYGYTF. The CDR3 DNA reads as TGTGCCAGCAGTCCCATAGCGGGATATGGCTACACCTTC.

This clonotype has more than one count but fewer than ten. The chain couples TRBV7-8 to TRBJ2-3; possibly TRBD2 for D (6 bases). The ends were cut back, 1 base at V and 6 bases at J, with 11 bases in the middle. Germline assignment: CDR1 SGHVS and CDR2 FQNEAQ. This CDR3 region has 14 residues. CDR3 in DNA: TGTGCCAGCAGCTTAGAGCCGGGAGTGGATACGCAGTATTTT. Translating it yields CASSLEPGVDTQYF.

The sample holds a few counts of this clonotype. The rearrangement joins TRBV5-1 to TRBJ1-1; D not resolved. CDR3 length equals 14 residues. Per the germline V gene, CDR1 is SGHRS and CDR2 is YFSETQ. V gave up 4 bases and J gave up 3 bases, with 13 bases separating them. CDR3 DNA: TGCGCCAGCAGCCCCGCTGAGACCTACACTGAAGCTTTCTTT. This codes for CASSPAETYTEAFF. The entire variable domain, with the rest obtained from reference TRBV5-1 and TRBJ1-1, is as follows: KAGVTQTPRYLIKTRGQQVTLSCSPISGHRSVSWYQQTPGQGLQFLFEYFSETQRNKGNFPGRFSGRQFSNSRSEMNVSTLELGDSALYLCASSPAETYTEAFFGQGTRLTVV.

For the CDR3, the DNA is TGTGCCAGCAGTTTATTGGGAGCGGGAGGGAGGGATACGCAGTATTTT. This sequence encodes CASSLLGAGGRDTQYF. The gene calls are TRBV28 and TRBJ2-3; 10 bases line up with TRBD2. Germline CDR1 and CDR2: MDHEN and SYDVKM. The CDR3 sequence is 16 residues long. After removal of 1 base from V and 6 bases from J, the junction contained 7 bases not matched to a gene.

The chain links TRBV29-1 to TRBJ2-7; 9 nucleotides line up with TRBD2. Germline V lookup: CDR1 SQVTM, CDR2 ANQGSEA. The CDR3 covers 13 residues. V dropped 7 bases and J dropped 7; count of bases not matched to a gene: 11. The DNA of the CDR3 is TGCAGCGCAAAGCGGGAGGACACGAGGGAGCAGTACTTC. This codes for CSAKREDTREQYF.

This clonotype was counted only a few times. This chain connects TRBV6-5 to TRBJ2-3; D unclear. V was pared by 2 bases and J by 0 bases, with 12 bases between. CDR3 length: 16 residues. CDR1 and CDR2 from the germline V gene are MNHEY and SVGAGI. CDR3 sequence reads: CASSYRARASTDTQYF. As DNA, the CDR3 is TGTGCCAGCAGTTACAGGGCTAGAGCTAGCACAGATACGCAGTATTTT.

This clonotype was counted a few times. The gene calls are TRBV27 and TRBJ1-5; D ambiguous. The length of the CDR3 is 13 residues. Trimming took 8 bases from V and 7 from J, leaving 15 bases between them. The germline gives CDR1 MNHEY, CDR2 SMNVEV (reference sequence). CDR3 sequence: CASGSTSEQPQHF. As DNA, the CDR3 is TGTGCCAGCGGATCCACGAGTGAACAGCCCCAGCATTTT.

This clonotype appeared a single time. The rearrangement uses TRBV6-1 and TRBJ2-5, with D tentatively TRBD2 (7 bases). V lost 7 bases, J lost 0 bases, and 18 bases lay in between. Germline CDR1 and CDR2: MNHNS and SASEGT. The CDR3 has 16 residues. The CDR3 here is CASNSPRGGYQETQYF. The DNA of the CDR3 is TGTGCCAGCAATAGCCCGAGGGGGGGGTACCAAGAGACCCAGTACTTC.

This clonotype was seen a few times. The chain has TRBV6-1 and TRBJ2-2; D may be TRBD1 or TRBD2 (5 bases each). Trimming took 4 bases from V and 5 from J, leaving 14 bases between them. The CDR3 length is 15 residues. Looked up from germline, CDR1 is MNHNS and CDR2 is SASEGT. The CDR3 bases are TGTGCCAGCAGTGGAGGGACCAGCGCTACCGGGGAGCTGTTTTTT. This translates into CASSGGTSATGELFF.

CDR3 protein: CASSSGQADTEAFF. The CDR3 DNA follows: TGTGCCAGCAGTTCGGGACAGGCGGACACTGAAGCTTTCTTT. The J gene is TRBJ1-1, the V gene TRBV12-3 or TRBV12-4, with 8 bases fitting TRBD1. The CDR3 has 14 amino acids. V lost 4 bases and J lost 3; bases outside the gene matches: 4.

The chain carries TRBV3-1 and TRBJ1-5; 8 bases map to TRBD1. Trimming at V came to 8 bases and at J to 0 bases, leaving 3 bases not matched to a gene. The CDR3 runs to 14 residues. Germline V CDR1 and CDR2: LGHDT, YNNKEL (reference sequence). The CDR3 protein is CASGDRGSNQPQHF. CDR3 DNA sequence: TGTGCCAGCGGCGACAGGGGTAGCAATCAGCCCCAGCATTTT.

This clonotype was recorded many times. This chain links TRBV7-9 with TRBJ2-1; D perhaps matches TRBD2 (5 bases). Germline CDR1 and CDR2: SEHNR and FQNEAQ (reference sequence). This CDR3 is 11 amino acids long. Between the trimmed V and J ends, which lost 5 bases and 6 bases, there was a span of 5 bases. The DNA for the CDR3 is TGTGCCAGCAGCGCGGGCAATGAGCAGTTCTTC. It yields the protein CASSAGNEQFF.